Sequencing of this T cell receptor beta chain was carried out in a study of blood T cells in healthy people across ages. As for the study in general: About one barcoded beta molecule per two T cells came from capture by template switching.

Combining a sample-barcoded 5' primer with a J-beta primer mix, a second PCR ran for roughly 6 to 12 cycles. Each CDR3 protein is one row after TCRdb ran MiXCR on the 5' RACE reads. Among roughly 2 million distinct CDR3 sequences listed, roughly 49% were seen once. Study findings and constraints: Per million T cells, the diversity of TCR beta decreased roughly linearly as age advanced.

With regard to this clonotype: What it recognizes is unknown.

The specimen sequenced was blood. The source is a woman aged 40 to 55 in good health.

The CDR3 region is CASSPTSGEKYNEQFF. The CDR3 bases are TGTGCCAGCAGCCCGACAAGCGGGGAGAAATACAATGAGCAGTTCTTC. The rearrangement links TRBV7-9 to TRBJ2-1, with 7 bases matching TRBD2. Germline-derived CDR1 and CDR2 are SEHNR and FQNEAQ (reference sequence). V trimming: 5 bases; J trimming: 4 bases; junction bases outside the gene matches: 11. This CDR3 is built from 16 residues.